The 25 T cell receptor beta chains reported below all come from one sample, sequenced in a study of neoadjuvant anti-PD-1 for oral cavity cancer. Profiling relied on immunoSEQ multiplex PCR, and the TCRdb table lists in-frame clones only, not all of them. The sample gives roughly 13,000 clones, about two thirds of which show up once; 2.5% to 3.5% is in the top ten. Time point: after neoadjuvant nivolumab, at surgical resection. The sample was PBMCs, taken after nivolumab (anti-PD-1) treatment. These receptors all come from a person aged 35 to 85 with oral cavity squamous cell carcinoma.

This clone has just one count. The V and J genes are TRBV29-1 and TRBJ1-3; D ambiguous. V lost 6 bases and J lost 0, with 9 bases in between. The CDR3 consists of 13 residues. CDR1 is SQVTM and CDR2 is ANQGSEA in the germline V gene. This CDR3 reads CSVRANSGNTIYF. CDR3 in DNA: TGCAGCGTCCGGGCCAACTCTGGAAACACCATATATTTT.

This clone was found once. The chain links TRBV5-1 to TRBJ2-1; D is perhaps TRBD1 (6 bases). Germline CDR1 SGHRS, CDR2 YFSETQ. CDR3 size: 15 residues. V dropped 3 bases and J dropped 0 bases, with 10 bases sitting between them. This CDR3 is CASSYGQTSYNEQFF. CDR3 bases: TGCGCCAGCAGCTACGGACAGACCTCCTACAATGAGCAGTTCTTC.

The V gene is TRBV27, the J gene TRBJ2-2; 7 bases map to TRBD1. The V gene end was trimmed by 6 bases and the J gene end by 1 base; junction bases not matched to a gene: 5. Germline lookup yields CDR1 MNHEY and CDR2 SMNVEV (reference sequence). There are 15 residues in the CDR3. For the CDR3, the DNA is TGTGCCAGCAGGTGGACAGGAGAGAACACCGGGGAGCTGTTTTTT. Residues: CASRWTGENTGELFF.

The V and J genes are TRBV5-1 and TRBJ2-2, with TRBD1 matching over 7 bases. There are 15 residues in the CDR3. V lost 2 bases to trimming and J lost 6 bases; unmatched junction nucleotides: 7. Germline lookup yields CDR1 SGHRS and CDR2 YFSETQ. CDR3 region: CASSFGDRDAGELFF. The CDR3 DNA reads TGCGCCAGCAGCTTCGGCGACAGGGATGCCGGGGAGCTGTTTTTT. The whole variable domain, remainder taken from reference TRBV5-1 and TRBJ2-2, is KAGVTQTPRYLIKTRGQQVTLSCSPISGHRSVSWYQQTPGQGLQFLFEYFSETQRNKGNFPGRFSGRQFSNSRSEMNVSTLELGDSALYLCASSFGDRDAGELFFGEGSRLTVL.

The chain combines TRBV6-6 with TRBJ2-1; D ambiguous. The CDR3 loop spans 11 amino acids. The V end was cut by 6 bases, the J end by 6 bases, with 6 bases between. Per the germline V gene, CDR1 is MNHNY and CDR2 is SVGAGI (reference sequence). CDR3 protein: CASSLRNEQFF. In DNA form, the CDR3 reads TGTGCCAGCAGCCTACGCAATGAGCAGTTCTTC.

CDR3 residues: CASSLAPGATGNTIYF. DNA of the CDR3: TGCGCCAGCAGCCTCGCGCCAGGTGCCACTGGAAACACCATATATTTT. The V gene is TRBV4-1, the J gene TRBJ1-3; D is unresolved. Germline V gives CDR1 MGHRA, CDR2 YSYEKL. Trimming removed 4 bases at V and 2 bases at J, with 15 bases between. CDR3 size: 16 residues.

This clone was seen more than once but under ten times. This rearrangement joins TRBV6-1 to TRBJ2-2, with 8 positions matching TRBD2. Germline trimming cut 3 bases from V and 5 bases from J; bases unmatched to any gene: 5. The CDR3 loop spans 15 amino acids. Germline CDR1 MNHNS, CDR2 SASEGT. The CDR3 sequence: CASSESSGITGELFF. CDR3 DNA sequence: TGTGCCAGCAGTGAGAGTAGCGGGATAACCGGGGAGCTGTTTTTT.

The chain uses TRBV7-8 and TRBJ1-1, with D maybe TRBD1 (6 bases). Trimming stripped 1 base from V and 2 bases from J, with 14 bases between. The CDR3 totals 16 residues. Per germline, CDR1 SGHVS and CDR2 FQNEAQ. DNA of the CDR3: TGTGCCAGCAGCTTAGGGACAGCGAGCGCTAACACTGAAGCTTTCTTT. Translated, it gives CASSLGTASANTEAFF.

The chain is built from TRBV7-8 and TRBJ2-1, with 11 nucleotides matching TRBD2. Germline CDR1 and CDR2: SGHVS and FQNEAQ. CDR3 length: 16 residues. V lost 5 bases to trimming and J lost 4 bases; unmatched junction nucleotides: 7. CDR3 region: CASSVTSGTTYNEQFF. The CDR3, as DNA: TGTGCCAGCAGCGTGACTAGCGGGACGACTTACAATGAGCAGTTCTTC.

For the CDR3, the DNA is TGTGCCATCAGTGAGCCCTTCAAGTATGCAGATACGCAGTATTTT. It encodes CAISEPFKYADTQYF. J is TRBJ2-3 and V is TRBV10-3, with unresolved D. The V gene's germline CDR1 is ENHRY and CDR2 SYGVKD. The CDR3 covers 15 residues. Trimming pared 2 bases from V and 4 bases from J, leaving 13 bases between.

The chain carries TRBV7-9 and TRBJ2-7, with D unclear. V gave up 8 bases and J gave up 3 bases, with 11 bases separating them. The V gene's germline CDR1 is SEHNR and CDR2 FQNEAQ (reference sequence). The CDR3 has 12 residues. The DNA of the CDR3 is TGTGCCAGCGGCTCGCAAATCTACGAGCAGTACTTC. The encoded protein is CASGSQIYEQYF.

Here the CDR3 reads CASSDGHTGELFF. CDR3 DNA sequence: TGCGCCAGCTCGGACGGACACACCGGGGAGCTGTTTTTT. J is TRBJ2-2 and V is TRBV5-1; D is uncertain. Germline assignment: CDR1 SGHRS and CDR2 YFSETQ. The CDR3 consists of 13 residues. Trimming shortened V by 7 bases and J by 3 bases, and 10 bases separated the two germline ends.

V and J are TRBV5-8 and TRBJ2-5; a possible D gene is TRBD2 (6 bases). The germline V and J ends were trimmed by 5 bases and 2 bases, with 10 bases remaining between them. This CDR3 has 13 amino acids. Germline CDR1 and CDR2: SGHTS and YDEGEE. CDR3 sequence reads: CASSPGLQETQYF. CDR3 DNA: TGTGCCAGCAGTCCGGGACTTCAAGAGACCCAGTACTTC.

This clone was counted once. The V gene is TRBV27, the J gene TRBJ1-2, with D possibly being TRBD1 (5 bases). In germline, CDR1 is MNHEY, CDR2 SMNVEV (reference sequence). Trimming took off 8 bases at V and 8 bases at J, with 15 bases between the two ends. This CDR3 is 12 amino acids long. This CDR3 is CASLGPGGGYTF. CDR3 DNA sequence: TGTGCCAGCCTGGGACCAGGAGGCGGCTACACCTTC.

The chain has TRBV2 and TRBJ2-7; 8 bases are shared with TRBD1. V trimming: 3 bases; J trimming: 0 bases; junction bases outside the gene matches: 4. Per the germline V gene, CDR1 is SNHLY and CDR2 is FYNNEI. The CDR3 runs to 15 residues. This CDR3 is CASSDRDRSSYEQYF. In DNA form, the CDR3 reads TGTGCCAGCAGTGACCGGGACAGGAGCTCCTACGAGCAGTACTTC.

This rearrangement joins TRBV7-6 to TRBJ1-4, with D perhaps TRBD1 (6 bases). V was trimmed by 3 bases and J by 7 bases, leaving 12 bases between them. Germline CDR1 is SGHVS and CDR2 is FNYEAQ. The CDR3 runs to 14 residues. CDR3 region: CASSLVQGSEKLFF. The CDR3 nucleotides are TGTGCCAGCAGCTTGGTCCAGGGGAGTGAAAAACTGTTTTTT.

This chain joins TRBV18 and TRBJ2-7; D remains unclear. This CDR3 has 16 amino acids. Trimming removed 6 bases from V and 2 bases from J, with 20 bases in between. CDR1 KGHSH and CDR2 LQKENI come from the germline V gene. This CDR3 reads CASSDNLPNYPYEQYF. In nucleotides, the CDR3 is TGTGCCAGCTCCGATAATCTGCCAAACTACCCCTACGAGCAGTACTTC.

J is TRBJ2-1 and V is TRBV4-2, with 10 bases matching TRBD2. The CDR3 is made up of 15 amino acids. Germline V gene lookup returns CDR1 LGHNA and CDR2 YNFKEQ. V trimming: 4 bases; J trimming: 6 bases; junction bases outside the gene matches: 6. The CDR3 nucleotides read TGTGCCAGCAGCCTCGGGGCTAGCGGGAGCAATGAGCAGTTCTTC. It codes for CASSLGASGSNEQFF.

This clone appeared once. This chain uses TRBV2 with TRBJ2-3, with 15 bases fitting TRBD2. Per the germline V gene, CDR1 is SNHLY and CDR2 is FYNNEI. The junction had 3 bases not matched to a gene; V was cut back by 7 bases and J by 7 bases. This CDR3 is built from 14 residues. CDR3 loop: CASIGLAGGYTQYF. The CDR3 nucleotides are TGTGCCAGCATTGGACTAGCGGGAGGGTATACGCAGTATTTT.

The chain recombines TRBV28 with TRBJ2-3; maybe TRBD2 (5 bases). V shed 1 base and J shed 1 base, with 12 bases lying between them. The CDR3 runs 16 residues. Germline loops: CDR1 MDHEN, CDR2 SYDVKM. CDR3 protein: CASSLFGGLGTDTQYF. The CDR3 DNA reads as TGTGCCAGCAGTTTATTTGGAGGTCTTGGCACAGATACGCAGTATTTT.

J is TRBJ1-4 and V is TRBV28; D is unresolved. Germline V gene lookup returns CDR1 MDHEN and CDR2 SYDVKM. With 2 bases removed from V and 1 base from J, the gap between germline ends came to 8 bases. CDR3 size: 15 residues. The CDR3 DNA sequence: TGTGCCAGCAGTTTAGAGGGAGGAACTAATGAAAAACTGTTTTTT. Amino acid sequence: CASSLEGGTNEKLFF.

The rearrangement joins TRBV6-6 to TRBJ1-4, with D possibly TRBD1 on 5 matching bases. V dropped 5 bases and J dropped 8 bases, with 9 bases sitting between them. The germline gives CDR1 MNHNY, CDR2 SVGAGI (reference sequence). The CDR3 extends over 12 amino acids. The CDR3 loop is CASSLYREKLFF. The CDR3 DNA sequence: TGTGCCAGCAGTCTTTACAGGGAAAAACTGTTTTTT.

V usage is TRBV6-5 and J usage is TRBJ2-3; D is possibly TRBD2 (6 bases). In germline, CDR1 is MNHEY, CDR2 SVGAGI. V was trimmed by 4 bases and J by 10 bases, leaving 9 bases between them. This CDR3 spans 11 amino acids. The CDR3 DNA reads as TGTGCCAGCAGTTCCGGAGGGGCGCAGTATTTT. This encodes CASSSGGAQYF.

The rearrangement links TRBV19 to TRBJ2-5; TRBD1 matches at 7 bases. Trimming removed 5 bases from V and 2 bases from J; junction bases left unmatched: 5. There are 14 residues in the CDR3. The germline gives CDR1 LNHDA, CDR2 SQIVND (reference sequence). CDR3 in DNA: TGTGCCAGTAGTCCCAAGACAGGGCAAGAGACCCAGTACTTC. Translation gives CASSPKTGQETQYF.

This clone was seen once. The chain has TRBV29-1 and TRBJ2-7; a possible D gene is TRBD2 (5 bases). Germline values: CDR1 SQVTM, CDR2 ANQGSEA. The CDR3 loop spans 13 amino acids. V was clipped by 6 bases and J by 4 bases, with 16 bases between them. For the CDR3, the DNA is TGCAGCGTCGGGGAAAGCGGTATTTACGAGCAGTACTTC. As protein: CSVGESGIYEQYF.